The text below deals with one TCR beta chain. The V gene's germline CDR1 is GTSNPN and CDR2 SVGIG (reference sequence). This CDR3 contains 11 residues. Trimming pared 3 bases from V and 7 bases from J, leaving 9 bases between. These data originate in a study of blood T cell repertoires in COVID-19. Profiling relied on immunoSEQ multiplex PCR, and the TCRdb table lists in-frame clones only, not all of them. The table has about 330,000 clones, more than 75% seen once. This chain links TRBV30 with TRBJ1-1, with D possibly matching TRBD1 (5 bases). The sequenced material came from peripheral blood. This clonotype originated in a woman aged 45-65 years with active or convalescent COVID-19. CDR3 region: CAWRVDSEAFF. CDR3 bases: TGTGCCTGGAGAGTAGACAGTGAAGCTTTCTTT.